This entry lists 5 T cell receptor beta chains sequenced from one sample in a study of T cells in narcolepsy. The data were produced by immunoSEQ multiplex PCR, yet TCRdb's version contains in-frame clones alone and is incomplete. The sample has tens of thousands of clones; 79% are singletons. The sample was memory (CD45RA-) CD4+ T cells from blood. Receptor source: a human donor in good health.

The genes are TRBV10-2 and TRBJ1-1, with 7 bases that match TRBD1. Germline CDR1 is WSHSY and CDR2 is SAAADI. Trimming took 10 bases from V and 0 from J; bases not matched to a gene: 5. The CDR3 contains 13 residues. CDR3 sequence reads: CATRDRVNTEAFF. DNA of the CDR3: TGCGCCACCCGGGACAGAGTGAACACTGAAGCTTTCTTT.

This clone was found a few times. The V gene is TRBV29-1, the J gene TRBJ2-7, with unresolved D. V lost 4 bases and J lost 4, with 20 bases in between. Germline-derived CDR1 and CDR2 are SQVTM and ANQGSEA. There are 15 residues in the CDR3. CDR3 region: CSVVWQTGVMYEQYF. DNA of the CDR3: TGCAGCGTTGTATGGCAAACGGGTGTGATGTACGAGCAGTACTTC.

The chain joins TRBV5-1 to TRBJ2-7; either TRBD1 or TRBD2 may fit D (5 bases each). The CDR3 is made up of 13 amino acids. V was cut by 3 bases and J by 9 bases, with 16 bases left in between. Germline V CDR1 and CDR2: SGHRS, YFSETQ. CDR3 sequence reads: CASSSYLGRAQYF. CDR3 bases: TGCGCCAGCAGCTCATACCTGGGACGCGCGCAGTACTTC.

This chain joins TRBV21-1 and TRBJ2-1; the D segment call TRBD1 is taken from the table without a DNA check. TRBV21-1 is listed as a pseudogene. The CDR3 consists of 21 residues. CDR3 bases: TGTGCCAGCAGACCCAAGCCGGCCAGGACCGGCGGGACAGGAGAAGACAATGAGCAGTTCTTC. Amino acids: CASRPKPARTGGTGEDNEQFF.

This clone was picked up one time. V gene TRBV5-4 combines with J gene TRBJ1-2, with 9 bases aligning to TRBD1. CDR3 length: 14 residues. With 4 bases clipped from V and 3 bases from J, the junction kept 4 bases outside the gene matches. CDR1 and CDR2 (germline): SGHNT, YYREEE (reference sequence). As DNA, the CDR3 is TGTGCCAGCAGCCCGGGGACAGGGTACTATGGCTACACCTTC. The encoded protein is CASSPGTGYYGYTF. The variable domain in full, with the rest retrieved from reference TRBV5-4 and TRBJ1-2, is ETGVTQSPTHLIKTRGQQVTLRCSSQSGHNTVSWYQQALGQGPQFIFQYYREEENGRGNFPPRFSGLQFPNYSSELNVNALELDDSALYLCASSPGTGYYGYTFGSGTRLTVV.